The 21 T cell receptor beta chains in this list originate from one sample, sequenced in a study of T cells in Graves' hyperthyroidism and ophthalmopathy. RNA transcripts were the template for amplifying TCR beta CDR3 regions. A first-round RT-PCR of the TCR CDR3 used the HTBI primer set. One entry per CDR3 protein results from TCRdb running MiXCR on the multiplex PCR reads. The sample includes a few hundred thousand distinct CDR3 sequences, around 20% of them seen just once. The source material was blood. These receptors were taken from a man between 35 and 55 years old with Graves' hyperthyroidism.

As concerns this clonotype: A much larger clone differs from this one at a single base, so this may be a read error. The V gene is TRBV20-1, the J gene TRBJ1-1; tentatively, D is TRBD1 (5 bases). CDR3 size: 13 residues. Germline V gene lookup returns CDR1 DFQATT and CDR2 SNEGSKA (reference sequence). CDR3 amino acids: CSAEMGDWTETFF. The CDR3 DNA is TGCAGTGCAGAGATGGGGGATTGGACTGAAACTTTCTTT.

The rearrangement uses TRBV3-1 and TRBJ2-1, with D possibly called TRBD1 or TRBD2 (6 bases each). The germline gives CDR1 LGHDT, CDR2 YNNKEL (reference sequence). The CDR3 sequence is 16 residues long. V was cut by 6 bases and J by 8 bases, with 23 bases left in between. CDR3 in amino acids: CASRHDGGLTGHEQFF. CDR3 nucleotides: TGTGCCAGCAGGCATGATGGGGGGCTAACGGGCCATGAGCAGTTCTTC.

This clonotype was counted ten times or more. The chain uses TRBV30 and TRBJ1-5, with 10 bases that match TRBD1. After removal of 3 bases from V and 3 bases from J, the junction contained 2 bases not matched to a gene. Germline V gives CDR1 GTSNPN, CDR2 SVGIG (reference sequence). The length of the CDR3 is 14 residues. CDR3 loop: CAWRGQGDNQPQHF. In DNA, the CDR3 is TGTGCCTGGAGAGGACAGGGGGACAATCAGCCCCAGCATTTT.

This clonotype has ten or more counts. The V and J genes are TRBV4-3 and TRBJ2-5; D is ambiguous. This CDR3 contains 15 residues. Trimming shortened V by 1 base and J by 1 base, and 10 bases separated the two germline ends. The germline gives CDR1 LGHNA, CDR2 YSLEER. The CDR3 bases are TGCGCCAGCAGCCAAGGAAGGGTTGGCCAAGAGACCCAGTACTTC. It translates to CASSQGRVGQETQYF.

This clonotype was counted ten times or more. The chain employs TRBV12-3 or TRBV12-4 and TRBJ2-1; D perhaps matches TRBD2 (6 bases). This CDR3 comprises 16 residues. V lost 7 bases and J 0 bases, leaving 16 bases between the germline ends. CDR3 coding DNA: TGTGCCAGCACCCCCGGGGGAACGAGCTCCTACAATGAGCAGTTCTTC. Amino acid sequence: CASTPGGTSSYNEQFF.

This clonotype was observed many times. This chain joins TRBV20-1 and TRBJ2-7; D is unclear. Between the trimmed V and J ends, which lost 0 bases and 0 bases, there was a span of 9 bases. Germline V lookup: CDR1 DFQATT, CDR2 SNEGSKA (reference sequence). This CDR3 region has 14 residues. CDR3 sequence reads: CSAREPRSSYEQYF. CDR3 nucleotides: TGCAGTGCTAGAGAACCGCGAAGCTCCTACGAGCAGTACTTC.

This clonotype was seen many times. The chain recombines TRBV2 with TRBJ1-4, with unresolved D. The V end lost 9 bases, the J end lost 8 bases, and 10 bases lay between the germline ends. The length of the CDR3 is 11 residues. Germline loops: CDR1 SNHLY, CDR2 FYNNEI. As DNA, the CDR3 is TGTGCCAGTTCTTGGCTGGAAAAACTGTTTTTT. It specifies CASSWLEKLFF.

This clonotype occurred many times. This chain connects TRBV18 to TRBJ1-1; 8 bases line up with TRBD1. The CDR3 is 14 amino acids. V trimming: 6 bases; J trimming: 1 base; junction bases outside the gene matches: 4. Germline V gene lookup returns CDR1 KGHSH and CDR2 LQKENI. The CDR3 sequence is CASSQGAGNTEAFF. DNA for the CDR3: TGTGCCAGCTCCCAGGGGGCGGGGAACACTGAAGCTTTCTTT.

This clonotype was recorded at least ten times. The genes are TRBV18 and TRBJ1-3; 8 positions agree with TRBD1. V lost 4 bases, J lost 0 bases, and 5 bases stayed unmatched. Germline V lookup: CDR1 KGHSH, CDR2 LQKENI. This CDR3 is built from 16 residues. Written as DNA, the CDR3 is TGTGCCAGCTCACAGGGACAGGCCTCCTCTGGAAACACCATATATTTT. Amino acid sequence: CASSQGQASSGNTIYF.

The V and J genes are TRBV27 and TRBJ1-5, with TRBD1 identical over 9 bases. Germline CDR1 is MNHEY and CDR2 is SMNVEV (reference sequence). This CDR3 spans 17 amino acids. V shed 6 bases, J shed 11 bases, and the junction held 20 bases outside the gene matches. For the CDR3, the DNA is TGTGCCAGCAGCGCCAAATTCGGGACAGGGTCTTCACAGTCCCAGCATTTT. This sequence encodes CASSAKFGTGSSQSQHF.

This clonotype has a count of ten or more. The CDR3 DNA reads TGTGCCAGCAGCTTGAACCAGGGGGGGTGGAATGAAAAACTGTTTTTT. This sequence encodes CASSLNQGGWNEKLFF. V gene TRBV7-9 combines with J gene TRBJ1-4; 7 positions match TRBD1. The ends lost 3 bases at V and 5 bases at J; junction bases unmatched: 9. CDR1 and CDR2 (germline): SEHNR, FQNEAQ (reference sequence). The CDR3 is 16 amino acids.

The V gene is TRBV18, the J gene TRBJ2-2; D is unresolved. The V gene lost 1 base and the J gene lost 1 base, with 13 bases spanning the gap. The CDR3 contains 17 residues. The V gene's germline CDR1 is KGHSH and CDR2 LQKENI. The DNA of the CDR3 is TGTGCCAGCTCACCACAGAGCCACCGGAAGAACACCGGGGAGCTGTTTTTT. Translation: CASSPQSHRKNTGELFF.

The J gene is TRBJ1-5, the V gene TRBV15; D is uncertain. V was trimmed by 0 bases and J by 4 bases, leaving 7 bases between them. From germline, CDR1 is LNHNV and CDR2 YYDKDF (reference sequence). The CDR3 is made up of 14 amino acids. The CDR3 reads CATSRDLLNQPQHF. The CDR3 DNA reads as TGTGCCACCAGCAGAGATCTGTTAAATCAGCCCCAGCATTTT.

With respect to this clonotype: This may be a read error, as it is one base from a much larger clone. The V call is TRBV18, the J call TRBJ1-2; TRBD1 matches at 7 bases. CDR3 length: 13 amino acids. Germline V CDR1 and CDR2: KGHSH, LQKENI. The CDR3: CASSQDRDYGCTF. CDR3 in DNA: TGTGCCAGCTCTCAAGACAGGGACTATGGCTGCACCTTC. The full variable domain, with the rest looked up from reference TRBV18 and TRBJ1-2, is NAGVMQNPRHLVRRRGQEARLRCSPMKGHSHVYWYRQLPEEGLKFMVYLQKENIIDESGMPKERFSAEFPKEGPSILRIQQVVRGDSAAYFCASSQDRDYGCTFGSGTRLTVV.

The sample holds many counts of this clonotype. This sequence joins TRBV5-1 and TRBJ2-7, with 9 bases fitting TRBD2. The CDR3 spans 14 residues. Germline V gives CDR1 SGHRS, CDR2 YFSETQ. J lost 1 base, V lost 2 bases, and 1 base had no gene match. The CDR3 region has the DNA TGCGCCAGCAGCTTAACTAGCGGGTCCTACGAGCAGTACTTC. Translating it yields CASSLTSGSYEQYF.

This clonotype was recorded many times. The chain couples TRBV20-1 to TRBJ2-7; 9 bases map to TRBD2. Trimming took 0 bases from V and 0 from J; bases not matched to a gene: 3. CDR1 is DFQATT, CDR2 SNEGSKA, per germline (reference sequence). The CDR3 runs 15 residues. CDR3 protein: CSARDSGGLSYEQYF. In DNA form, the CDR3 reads TGCAGTGCTAGAGACAGCGGGGGGCTCTCCTACGAGCAGTACTTC.

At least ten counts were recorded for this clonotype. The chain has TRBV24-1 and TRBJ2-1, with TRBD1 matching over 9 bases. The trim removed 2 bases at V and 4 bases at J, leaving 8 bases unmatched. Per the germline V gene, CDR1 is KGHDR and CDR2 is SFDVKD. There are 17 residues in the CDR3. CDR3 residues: CATSDSITGGDYNEQFF. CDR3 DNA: TGTGCCACCAGTGATTCCATTACAGGGGGCGATTACAATGAGCAGTTCTTC.

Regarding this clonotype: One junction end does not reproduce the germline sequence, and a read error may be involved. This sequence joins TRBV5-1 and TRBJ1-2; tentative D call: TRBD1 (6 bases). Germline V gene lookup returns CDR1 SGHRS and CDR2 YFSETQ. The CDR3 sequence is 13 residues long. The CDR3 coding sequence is TGTGCCAGCAGCTTGGTGGACAGCTATGGCTACACCTTC. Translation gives CASSLVDSYGYTF.

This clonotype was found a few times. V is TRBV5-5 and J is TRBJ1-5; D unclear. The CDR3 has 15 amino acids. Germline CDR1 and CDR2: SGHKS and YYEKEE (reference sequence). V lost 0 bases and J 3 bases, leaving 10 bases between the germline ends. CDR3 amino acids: CASSLGNRNNQPQHF. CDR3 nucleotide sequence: TGTGCCAGCAGCTTGGGGAACAGAAACAATCAGCCCCAGCATTTT.

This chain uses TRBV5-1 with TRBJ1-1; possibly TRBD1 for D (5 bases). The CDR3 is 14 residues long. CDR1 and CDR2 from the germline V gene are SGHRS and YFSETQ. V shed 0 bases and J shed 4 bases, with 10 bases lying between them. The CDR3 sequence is CASSLGGEITEAFF. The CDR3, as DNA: TGCGCCAGCAGCTTGGGAGGGGAGATCACTGAAGCTTTCTTT. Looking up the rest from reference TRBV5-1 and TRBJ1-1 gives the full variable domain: KAGVTQTPRYLIKTRGQQVTLSCSPISGHRSVSWYQQTPGQGLQFLFEYFSETQRNKGNFPGRFSGRQFSNSRSEMNVSTLELGDSALYLCASSLGGEITEAFFGQGTRLTVV.

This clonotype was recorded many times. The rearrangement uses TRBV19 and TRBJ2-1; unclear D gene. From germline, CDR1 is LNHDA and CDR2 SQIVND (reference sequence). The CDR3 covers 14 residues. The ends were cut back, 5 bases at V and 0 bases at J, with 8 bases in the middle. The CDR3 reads CASSVGSSYNEQFF. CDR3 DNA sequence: TGTGCCAGTAGTGTCGGGTCCTCCTACAATGAGCAGTTCTTC. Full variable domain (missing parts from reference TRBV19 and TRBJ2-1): DGGITQSPKYLFRKEGQNVTLSCEQNLNHDAMYWYRQDPGQGLRLIYYSQIVNDFQKGDIAEGYSVSREKKESFPLTVTSAQKNPTAFYLCASSVGSSYNEQFFGPGTRLTVL.